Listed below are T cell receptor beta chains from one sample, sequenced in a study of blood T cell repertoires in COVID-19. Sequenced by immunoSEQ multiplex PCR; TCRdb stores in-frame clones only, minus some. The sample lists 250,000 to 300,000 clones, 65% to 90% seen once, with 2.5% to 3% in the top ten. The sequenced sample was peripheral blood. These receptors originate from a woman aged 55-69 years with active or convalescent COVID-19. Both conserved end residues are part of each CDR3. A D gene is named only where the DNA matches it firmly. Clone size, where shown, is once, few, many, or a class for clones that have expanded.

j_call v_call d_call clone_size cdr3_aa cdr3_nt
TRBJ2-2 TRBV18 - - CASSLSGRDGTGELFF TGTGCCAGCTCACTCTCAGGGCGAGATGGCACCGGGGAGCTGTTTTTT
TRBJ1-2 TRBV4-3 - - CASSQIDRSYGYTF TGCGCCAGCAGCCAGATCGACAGAAGCTATGGCTACACCTTC
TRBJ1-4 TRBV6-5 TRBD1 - CASSYQTGDEKLFF TGTGCCAGCAGTTACCAAACAGGGGATGAAAAACTGTTTTTT
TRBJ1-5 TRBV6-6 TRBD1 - CASSPGQGRQPQHF TGTGCCAGCAGTCCGGGACAGGGGAGGCAGCCCCAGCATTTT
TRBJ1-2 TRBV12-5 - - CASGLGQIYGYTF TGTGCTAGTGGTTTGGGTCAGATCTATGGCTACACCTTC
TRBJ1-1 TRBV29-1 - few CSVRGAHEAFF TGCAGCGTTCGGGGGGCGCATGAAGCTTTCTTT
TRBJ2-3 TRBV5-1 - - CASSPRTRDTQYF TGCGCCAGCAGCCCCAGAACCAGGGATACGCAGTATTTT
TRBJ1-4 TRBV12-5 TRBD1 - CASGPTGEKSGKLFF TGTGCTAGTGGCCCGACAGGGGAAAAGTCGGGAAAACTGTTTTTT
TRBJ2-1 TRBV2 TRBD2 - CASSDSGGHNEQFF TGTGCCAGCAGTGACAGCGGGGGCCACAATGAGCAGTTCTTC
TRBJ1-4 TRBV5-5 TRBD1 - CASKRGMGQGGEKLFF TGTGCCAGCAAAAGGGGAATGGGACAGGGAGGTGAAAAACTGTTTTTT
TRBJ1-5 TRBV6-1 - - CASGEGVHQPQHF TGTGCCAGCGGTGAAGGAGTTCATCAGCCCCAGCATTTT
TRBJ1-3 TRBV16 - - CASSPQLHSGNTIYF TGTGCCAGCAGCCCACAGCTCCACTCTGGAAACACCATATATTTT
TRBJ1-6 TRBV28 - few CASSPGVGNSPLHF TGTGCCAGCAGTCCCGGGGTAGGAAATTCACCCCTCCACTTT
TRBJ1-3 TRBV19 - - CASSESTDSGNTIYF TGTGCCAGTAGTGAGTCGACAGATTCTGGAAACACCATATATTTT
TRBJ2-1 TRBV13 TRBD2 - CASSSPGLAGVYEQFF TGTGCCAGCAGCTCGCCGGGACTAGCGGGAGTCTATGAGCAGTTCTTC
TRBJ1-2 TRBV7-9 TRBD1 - CASSSAQGALAFYGYTF TGTGCCAGCAGCTCCGCACAGGGGGCGTTAGCTTTCTATGGCTACACCTTC
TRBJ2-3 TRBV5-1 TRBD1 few CASRLQGVADTQYF TGCGCCAGCAGGCTGCAGGGGGTCGCAGATACGCAGTATTTT
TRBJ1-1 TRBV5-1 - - CASSYQMNTEAFF TGCGCCAGCAGCTATCAAATGAACACTGAAGCTTTCTTT
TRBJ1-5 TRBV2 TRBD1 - CASGQGSGNQPQHF TGTGCCAGCGGACAGGGGTCGGGCAATCAGCCCCAGCATTTT
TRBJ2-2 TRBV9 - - CASSVVVGVNTGELFF TGTGCCAGCAGCGTAGTGGTAGGGGTTAACACCGGGGAGCTGTTTTTT
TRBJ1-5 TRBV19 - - CASSIDITSGFSNQPQHF TGTGCCAGTAGTATAGATATTACGTCAGGTTTTAGCAATCAGCCCCAGCATTTT
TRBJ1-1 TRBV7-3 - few CASSLNGRGGRAFF TGTGCCAGCAGCTTAAATGGGAGGGGCGGAAGAGCTTTCTTT